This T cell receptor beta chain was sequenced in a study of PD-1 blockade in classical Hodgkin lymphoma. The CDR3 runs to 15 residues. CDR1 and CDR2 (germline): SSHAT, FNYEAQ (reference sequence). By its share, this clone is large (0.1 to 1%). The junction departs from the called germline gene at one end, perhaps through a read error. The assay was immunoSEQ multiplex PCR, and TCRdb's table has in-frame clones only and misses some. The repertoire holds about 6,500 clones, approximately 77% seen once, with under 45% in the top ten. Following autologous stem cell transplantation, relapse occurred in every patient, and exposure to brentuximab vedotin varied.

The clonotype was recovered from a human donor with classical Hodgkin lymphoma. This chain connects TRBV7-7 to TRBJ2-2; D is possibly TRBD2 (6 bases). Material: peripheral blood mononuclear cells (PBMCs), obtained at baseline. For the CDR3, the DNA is TGTGCTAGCAGCTTATGGAGGGGATTGGTCGGGGAGCTGTTTTTT. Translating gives CASSLWRGLVGELFF.